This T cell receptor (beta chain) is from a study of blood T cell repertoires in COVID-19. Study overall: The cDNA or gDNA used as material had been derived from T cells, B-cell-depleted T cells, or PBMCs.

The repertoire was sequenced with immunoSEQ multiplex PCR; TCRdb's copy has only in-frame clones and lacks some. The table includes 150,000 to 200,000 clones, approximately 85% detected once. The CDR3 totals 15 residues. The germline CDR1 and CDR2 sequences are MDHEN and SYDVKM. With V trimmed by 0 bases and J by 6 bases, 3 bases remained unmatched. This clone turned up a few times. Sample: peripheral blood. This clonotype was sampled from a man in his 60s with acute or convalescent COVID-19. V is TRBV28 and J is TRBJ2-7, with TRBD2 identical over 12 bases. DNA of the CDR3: TGTGCCAGCAGTTTATGGCTAGCGGGAGGGGGCGAGCAGTACTTC. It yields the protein CASSLWLAGGGEQYF.